These 9 T cell receptor beta chains originate from one sample sequenced in a study of Ad26.COV2.S vaccination and SARS-CoV-2 variants. Treatment given: 19 received Ad26.COV2.S at low or high dose, single or two shots; several received placebo; per-sample allocation not given. Sampling took place 63 days after the first vaccine or placebo injection. Method: immunoSEQ multiplex PCR; TCRdb's copy keeps in-frame clones and lacks some. The sample lists about 680,000 clones; roughly 90% were seen once. This specimen consisted of peripheral blood, obtained in a trial of Ad26.COV2.S vaccine versus placebo. All receptors derive from a person aged 18 to 59 who received the Ad26.COV2.S COVID-19 vaccine or a placebo.

This clone came up a few times. The V call is TRBV6-7, the J call TRBJ2-7, with 9 bases identical to TRBD2. TRBV6-7 is assigned to the ORF class and has an uncertain function. Germline trimming cut 7 bases from V and 5 bases from J; bases unmatched to any gene: 9. This CDR3 comprises 14 residues. CDR3 loop: CASNRAGGSHEQYF. DNA of the CDR3: TGTGCCAGCAATCGAGCGGGAGGTTCTCACGAGCAGTACTTC.

The DNA for the CDR3 is TGTGCCAGCAGTGAGAGAGGGGACCGTCACTATGGCTACACCTTC. Translated: CASSERGDRHYGYTF. The chain links TRBV6-1 to TRBJ1-2, with D possibly being TRBD1 (5 bases). The CDR3 has 15 amino acids. The germline CDR1 and CDR2 sequences are MNHNS and SASEGT. Trimming stripped 3 bases from V and 3 bases from J, with 14 bases between.

The V and J genes are TRBV3-1 (or the pseudogene TRBV3-2) and TRBJ2-1; a possible D gene is TRBD2 (5 bases). This CDR3 is 15 amino acids long. CDR1 LGHDT and CDR2 YNNKEL come from the germline V gene (reference sequence). V was trimmed by 0 bases and J by 4 bases, leaving 10 bases between them. For the CDR3, the DNA is TGTGCCAGCAGCCAAGAAGCTAGCATGTACAATGAGCAGTTCTTC. It encodes CASSQEASMYNEQFF.

This clone has just one count. This chain links TRBV27 with TRBJ2-3, with a tentative D call TRBD1 (6 bases). The CDR3 is 13 residues long. Trimming took off 4 bases at V and 2 bases at J, with 7 bases between the two ends. CDR1 and CDR2 (germline): MNHEY, SMNVEV (reference sequence). The CDR3 sequence: CASSSGDTDTQYF. DNA of the CDR3: TGTGCCAGCAGTTCAGGGGACACAGATACGCAGTATTTT.

The chain uses TRBV6-4 and TRBJ2-1; 9 nucleotides align to TRBD2. The trim removed 2 bases at V and 6 bases at J, leaving 5 bases unmatched. CDR3 length: 15 residues. Germline V gene sequence: CDR1 MRHNA, CDR2 SNTAGT. CDR3 amino acids: CASSDKSGGPNEQFF. The CDR3 bases are TGTGCCAGCAGTGACAAGAGCGGGGGGCCCAATGAGCAGTTCTTC.

The V gene is TRBV10-3, the J gene TRBJ2-7; the D gene is possibly TRBD1 (7 bases). The CDR3 runs 14 residues. CDR1 and CDR2 from the germline V gene are ENHRY and SYGVKD. V lost 6 bases to trimming and J lost 7 bases, with 19 bases between them. The CDR3, as DNA: TGTGCCATCAGCCGCAGGGGGGACCTTGGGGAGCAGTACTTC. Encoded protein: CAISRRGDLGEQYF.

The genes are TRBV15 and TRBJ1-6, with D possibly being TRBD1 (5 bases). The CDR3 totals 15 residues. The V end was cut by 5 bases, the J end by 9 bases, with 17 bases between. Germline values: CDR1 LNHNV, CDR2 YYDKDF (reference sequence). The CDR3 loop is CATSLGPGLGSPLHF. The DNA of the CDR3 is TGTGCCACCAGCCTAGGGCCGGGACTTGGTTCACCCCTCCACTTT.

The rearrangement uses TRBV6-5 and TRBJ2-5; 10 positions match TRBD2. The CDR3 runs 15 residues. V lost 5 bases and J lost 4; bases outside the gene matches: 7. CDR1 is MNHEY and CDR2 is SVGAGI in the germline V gene. Here the CDR3 reads CASSRVAGGRETQYF. The CDR3 DNA reads as TGTGCCAGCAGTAGGGTAGCGGGAGGAAGAGAGACCCAGTACTTC.

The CDR3 is CASSGTSVTDTQYF. The CDR3 nucleotides are TGTGCCAGTAGCGGGACTAGCGTGACAGATACGCAGTATTTT. The chain couples TRBV19 to TRBJ2-3; 10 bases agree with TRBD2. With 6 bases clipped from V and 3 bases from J, the junction kept 3 bases outside the gene matches. The CDR3 has 14 amino acids. CDR1 and CDR2 (germline): LNHDA, SQIVND (reference sequence).